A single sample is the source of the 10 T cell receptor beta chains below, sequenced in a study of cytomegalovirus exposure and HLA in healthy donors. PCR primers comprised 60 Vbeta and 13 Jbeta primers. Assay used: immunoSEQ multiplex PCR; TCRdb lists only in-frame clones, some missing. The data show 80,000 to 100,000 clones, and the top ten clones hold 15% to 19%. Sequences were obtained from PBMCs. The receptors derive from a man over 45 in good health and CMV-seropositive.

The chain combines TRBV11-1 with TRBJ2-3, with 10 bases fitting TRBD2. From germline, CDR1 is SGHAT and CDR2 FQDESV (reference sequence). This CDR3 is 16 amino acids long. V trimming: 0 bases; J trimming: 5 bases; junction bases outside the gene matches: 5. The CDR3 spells CASSLAAGGAGDTQYF. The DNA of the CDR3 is TGTGCCAGCAGCTTAGCAGCGGGAGGGGCTGGAGATACGCAGTATTTT.

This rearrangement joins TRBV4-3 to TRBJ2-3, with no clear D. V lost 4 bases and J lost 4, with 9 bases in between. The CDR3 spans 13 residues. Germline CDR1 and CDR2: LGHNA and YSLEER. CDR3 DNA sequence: TGCGCCAGCAGCCCCCGGCAGGCAGATACGCAGTATTTT. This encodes CASSPRQADTQYF.

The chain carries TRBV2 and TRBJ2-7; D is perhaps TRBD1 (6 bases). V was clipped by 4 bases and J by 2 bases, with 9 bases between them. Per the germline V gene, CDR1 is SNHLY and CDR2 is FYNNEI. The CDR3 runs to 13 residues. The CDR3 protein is CASSGDIPYEQYF. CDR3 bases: TGTGCCAGCAGTGGGGACATCCCCTACGAGCAGTACTTC. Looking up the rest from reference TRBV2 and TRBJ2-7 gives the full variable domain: EPEVTQTPSHQVTQMGQEVILRCVPISNHLYFYWYRQILGQKVEFLVSFYNNEISEKSEIFDDQFSVERPDGSNFTLKIRSTKLEDSAMYFCASSGDIPYEQYFGPGTRLTVT.

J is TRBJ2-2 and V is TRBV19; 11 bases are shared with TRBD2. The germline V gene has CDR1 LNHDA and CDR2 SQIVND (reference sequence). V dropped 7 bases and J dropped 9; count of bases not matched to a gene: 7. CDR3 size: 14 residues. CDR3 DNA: TGTGCCAGTACCCTACTAGCGGGAGTAAGGGAGCTGTTTTTT. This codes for CASTLLAGVRELFF.

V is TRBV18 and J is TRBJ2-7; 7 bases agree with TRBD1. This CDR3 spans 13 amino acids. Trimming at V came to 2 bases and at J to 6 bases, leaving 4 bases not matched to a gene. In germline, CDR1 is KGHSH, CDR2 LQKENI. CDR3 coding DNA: TGTGCCAGCTCACCAGCAGGGGGATCCGAGCAGTACGTC. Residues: CASSPAGGSEQYV.

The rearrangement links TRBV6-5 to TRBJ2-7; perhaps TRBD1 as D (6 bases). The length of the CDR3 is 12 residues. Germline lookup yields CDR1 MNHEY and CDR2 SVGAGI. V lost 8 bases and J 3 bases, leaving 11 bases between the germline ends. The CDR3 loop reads CASRDTNYEQYF. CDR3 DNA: TGTGCCAGCCGGGACACCAACTACGAGCAGTACTTC.

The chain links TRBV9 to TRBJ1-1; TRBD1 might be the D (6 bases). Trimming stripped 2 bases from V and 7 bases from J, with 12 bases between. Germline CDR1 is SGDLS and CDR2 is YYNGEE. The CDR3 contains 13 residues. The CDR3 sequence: CASSVRGVGEAFF. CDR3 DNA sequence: TGTGCCAGCAGCGTCAGGGGCGTAGGTGAAGCTTTCTTT.

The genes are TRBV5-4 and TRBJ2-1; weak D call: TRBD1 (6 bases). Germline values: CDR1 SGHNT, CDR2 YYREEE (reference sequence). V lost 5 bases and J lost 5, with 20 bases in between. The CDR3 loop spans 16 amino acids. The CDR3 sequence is CASSSLPGQADNEQFF. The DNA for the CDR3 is TGTGCCAGCAGTTCTTTACCGGGACAAGCGGACAATGAGCAGTTCTTC.

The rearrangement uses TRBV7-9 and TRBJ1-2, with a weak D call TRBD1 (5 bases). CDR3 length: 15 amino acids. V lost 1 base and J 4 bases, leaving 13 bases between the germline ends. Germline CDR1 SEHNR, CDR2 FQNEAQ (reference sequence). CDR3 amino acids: CASSLVDRLGYGYTF. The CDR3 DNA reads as TGTGCCAGCAGCTTAGTTGACAGACTAGGCTATGGCTACACCTTC.

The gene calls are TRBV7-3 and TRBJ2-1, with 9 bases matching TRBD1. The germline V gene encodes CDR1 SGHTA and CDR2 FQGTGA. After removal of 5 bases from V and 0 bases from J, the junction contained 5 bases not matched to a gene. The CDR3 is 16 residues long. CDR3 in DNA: TGTGCCAGCAGCCTACAGGGGGCCAGCTCCTACAATGAGCAGTTCTTC. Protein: CASSLQGASSYNEQFF.